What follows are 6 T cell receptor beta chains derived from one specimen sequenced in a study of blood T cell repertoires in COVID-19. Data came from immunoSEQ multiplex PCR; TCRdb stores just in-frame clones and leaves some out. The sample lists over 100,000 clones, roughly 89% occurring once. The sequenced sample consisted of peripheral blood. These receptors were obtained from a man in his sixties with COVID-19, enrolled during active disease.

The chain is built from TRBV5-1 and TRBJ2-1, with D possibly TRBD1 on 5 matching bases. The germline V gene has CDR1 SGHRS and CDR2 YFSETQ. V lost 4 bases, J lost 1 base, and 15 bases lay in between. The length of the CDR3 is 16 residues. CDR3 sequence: CASSSTQGISYNEQFF. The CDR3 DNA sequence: TGCGCCAGCAGCAGTACGCAGGGTATATCCTACAATGAGCAGTTCTTC.

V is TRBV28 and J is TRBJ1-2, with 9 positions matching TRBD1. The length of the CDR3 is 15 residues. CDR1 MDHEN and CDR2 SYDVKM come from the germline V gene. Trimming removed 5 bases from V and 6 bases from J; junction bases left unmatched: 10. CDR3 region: CASSLSGQGSHGYTF. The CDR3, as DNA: TGTGCCAGCAGTCTCTCGGGACAGGGAAGTCATGGCTACACCTTC.

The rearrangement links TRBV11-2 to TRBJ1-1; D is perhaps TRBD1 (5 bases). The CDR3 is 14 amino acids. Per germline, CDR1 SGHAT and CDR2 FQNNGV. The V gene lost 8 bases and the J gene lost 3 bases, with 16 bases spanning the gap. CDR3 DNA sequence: TGTGCCAGCTCCCGAGGTGGGGCGTACACTGAAGCTTTCTTT. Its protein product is CASSRGGAYTEAFF.

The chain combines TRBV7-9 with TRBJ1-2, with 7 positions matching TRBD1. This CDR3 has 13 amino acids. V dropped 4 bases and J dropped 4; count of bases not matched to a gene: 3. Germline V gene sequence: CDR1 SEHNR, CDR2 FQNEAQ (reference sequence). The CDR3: CASSSGQFYGYTF. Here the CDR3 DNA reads TGTGCCAGCAGCTCGGGACAGTTCTATGGCTACACCTTC.

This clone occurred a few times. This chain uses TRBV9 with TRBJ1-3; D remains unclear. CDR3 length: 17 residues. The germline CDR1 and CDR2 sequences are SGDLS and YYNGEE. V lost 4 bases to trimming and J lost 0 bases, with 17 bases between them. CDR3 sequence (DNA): TGTGCCAGCAGCCCCCTGTGGAGAGTTTACTCTGGAAACACCATATATTTT. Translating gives CASSPLWRVYSGNTIYF.

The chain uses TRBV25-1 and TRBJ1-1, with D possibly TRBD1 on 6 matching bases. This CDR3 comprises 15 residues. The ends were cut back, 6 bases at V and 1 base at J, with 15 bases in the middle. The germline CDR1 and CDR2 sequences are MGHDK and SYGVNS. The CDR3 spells CASRGGTQPNTEAFF. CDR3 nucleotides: TGTGCCAGCAGGGGGGGGACACAACCGAACACTGAAGCTTTCTTT.